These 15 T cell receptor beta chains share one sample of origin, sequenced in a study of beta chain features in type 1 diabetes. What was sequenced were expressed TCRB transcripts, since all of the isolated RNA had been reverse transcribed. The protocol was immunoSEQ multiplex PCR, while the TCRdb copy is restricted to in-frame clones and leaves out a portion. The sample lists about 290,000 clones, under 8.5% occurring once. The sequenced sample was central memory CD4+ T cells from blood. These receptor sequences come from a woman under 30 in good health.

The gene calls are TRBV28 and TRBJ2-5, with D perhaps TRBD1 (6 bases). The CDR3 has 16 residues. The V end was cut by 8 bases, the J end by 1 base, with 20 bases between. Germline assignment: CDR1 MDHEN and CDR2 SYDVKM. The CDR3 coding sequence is TGTGCCAGCGCCTCCATGACAGGCCCCCTCCAAGAGACCCAGTACTTC. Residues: CASASMTGPLQETQYF.

The CDR3 reads CASSGRKRDTAYTF. DNA for the CDR3: TGTGCCAGCAGCGGACGGAAGCGGGACACGGCCTACACCTTC. The gene calls are TRBV2 and TRBJ1-2, with TRBD1 as a possible D gene (6 bases). The CDR3 loop spans 14 amino acids. Germline V CDR1 and CDR2: SNHLY, FYNNEI. V dropped 6 bases and J dropped 10 bases, with 21 bases sitting between them.

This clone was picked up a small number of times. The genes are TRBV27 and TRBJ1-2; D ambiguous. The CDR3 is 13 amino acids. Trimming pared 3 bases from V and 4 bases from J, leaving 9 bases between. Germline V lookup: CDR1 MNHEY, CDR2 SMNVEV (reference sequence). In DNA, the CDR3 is TGTGCCAGCAGTTTGAAGTCGGGCTATGGCTACACCTTC. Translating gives CASSLKSGYGYTF.

Here the CDR3 reads CASSFREEQFF. DNA of the CDR3: TGTGCCAGCAGCTTCAGGGAAGAGCAGTTCTTC. The gene calls are TRBV7-2 and TRBJ2-1; a weak D match, TRBD1 (5 bases). The CDR3 consists of 11 residues. V was shortened by 3 bases and J by 10 bases, with 7 bases between the two germline ends. Germline CDR1 and CDR2: SGHTA and FQGNSA.

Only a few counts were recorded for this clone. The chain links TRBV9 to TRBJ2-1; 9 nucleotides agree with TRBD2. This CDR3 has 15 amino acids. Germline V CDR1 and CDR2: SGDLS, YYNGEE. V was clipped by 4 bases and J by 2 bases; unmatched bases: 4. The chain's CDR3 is CASSPGLATYNEQFF. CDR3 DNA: TGTGCCAGCAGCCCCGGACTAGCGACCTACAATGAGCAGTTCTTC.

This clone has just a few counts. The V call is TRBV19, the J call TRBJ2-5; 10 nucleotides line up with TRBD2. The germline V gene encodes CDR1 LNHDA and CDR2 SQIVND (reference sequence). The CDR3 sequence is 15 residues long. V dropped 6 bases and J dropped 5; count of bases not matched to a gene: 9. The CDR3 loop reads CASSSSGRGRETQYF. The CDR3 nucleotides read TGTGCCAGTAGCTCTAGCGGGAGAGGTCGGGAGACCCAGTACTTC.

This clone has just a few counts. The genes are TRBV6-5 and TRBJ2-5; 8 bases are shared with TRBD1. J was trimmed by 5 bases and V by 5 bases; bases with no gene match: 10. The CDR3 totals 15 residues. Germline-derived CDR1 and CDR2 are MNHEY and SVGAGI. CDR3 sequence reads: CASSHGDRMAETQYF. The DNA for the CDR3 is TGTGCCAGCAGTCACGGGGACAGGATGGCGGAGACCCAGTACTTC.

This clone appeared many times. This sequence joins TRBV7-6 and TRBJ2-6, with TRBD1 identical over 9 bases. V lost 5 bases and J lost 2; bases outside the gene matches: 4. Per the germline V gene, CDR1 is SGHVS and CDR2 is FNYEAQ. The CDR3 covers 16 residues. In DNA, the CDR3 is TGTGCCAGCAGCCCGTGGACAGGGGCTGGGGCCAACGTCCTGACTTTC. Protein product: CASSPWTGAGANVLTF. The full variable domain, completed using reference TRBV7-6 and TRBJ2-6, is GAGVSQSPRYKVTKRGQDVALRCDPISGHVSLYWYRQALGQGPEFLTYFNYEAQQDKSGLPNDRFSAERPEGSISTLTIQRTEQRDSAMYRCASSPWTGAGANVLTFGAGSRLTVL.

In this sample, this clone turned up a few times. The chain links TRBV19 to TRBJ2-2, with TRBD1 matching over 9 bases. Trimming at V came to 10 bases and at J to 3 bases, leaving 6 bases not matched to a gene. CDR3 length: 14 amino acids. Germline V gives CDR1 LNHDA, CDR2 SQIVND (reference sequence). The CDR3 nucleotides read TGTGCCACCGTACAGGGGGCGGACACCGGGGAGCTGTTTTTT. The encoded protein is CATVQGADTGELFF.

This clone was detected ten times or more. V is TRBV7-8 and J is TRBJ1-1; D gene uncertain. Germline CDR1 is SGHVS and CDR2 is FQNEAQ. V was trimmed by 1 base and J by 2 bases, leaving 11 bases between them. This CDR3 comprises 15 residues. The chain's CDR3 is CASSLVGRSNTEAFF. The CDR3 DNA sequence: TGTGCCAGCAGCTTAGTAGGCAGGTCTAACACTGAAGCTTTCTTT.

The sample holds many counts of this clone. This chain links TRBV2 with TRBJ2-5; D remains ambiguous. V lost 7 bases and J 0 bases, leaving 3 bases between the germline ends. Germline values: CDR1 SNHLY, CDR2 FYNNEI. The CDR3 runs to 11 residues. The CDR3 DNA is TGTGCCAGCAAGTACCAAGAGACCCAGTACTTC. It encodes CASKYQETQYF.

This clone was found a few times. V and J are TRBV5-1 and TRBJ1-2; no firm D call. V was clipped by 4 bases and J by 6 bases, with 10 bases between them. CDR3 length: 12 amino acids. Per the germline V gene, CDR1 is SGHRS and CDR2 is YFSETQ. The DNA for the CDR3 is TGCGCCAGCAGCGTCTCATTCGATGGCTACACCTTC. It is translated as CASSVSFDGYTF.

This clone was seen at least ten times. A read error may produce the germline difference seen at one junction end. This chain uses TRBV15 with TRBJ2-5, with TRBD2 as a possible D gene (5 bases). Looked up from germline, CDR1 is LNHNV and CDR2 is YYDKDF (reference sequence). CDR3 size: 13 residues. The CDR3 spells CATSRDYNRGANF. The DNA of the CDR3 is TGTGCCACCAGCAGAGACTACAACCGGGGAGCAAACTTC.

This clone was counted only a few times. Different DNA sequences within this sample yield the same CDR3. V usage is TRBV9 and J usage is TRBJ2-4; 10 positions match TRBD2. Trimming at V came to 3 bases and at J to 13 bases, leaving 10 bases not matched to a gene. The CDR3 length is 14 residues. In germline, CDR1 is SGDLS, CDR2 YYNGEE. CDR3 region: CASSATSSGRGQYF. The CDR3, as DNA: TGTGCCAGCAGCGCTACTTCTAGCGGGAGAGGGCAGTACTTC.

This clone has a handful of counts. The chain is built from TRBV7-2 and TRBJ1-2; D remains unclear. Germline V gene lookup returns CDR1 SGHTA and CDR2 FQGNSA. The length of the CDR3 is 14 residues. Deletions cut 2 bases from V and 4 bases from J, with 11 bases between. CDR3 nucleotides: TGTGCCAGCAGCTTATCGGCTCAGGCCTATGGCTACACCTTC. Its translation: CASSLSAQAYGYTF.